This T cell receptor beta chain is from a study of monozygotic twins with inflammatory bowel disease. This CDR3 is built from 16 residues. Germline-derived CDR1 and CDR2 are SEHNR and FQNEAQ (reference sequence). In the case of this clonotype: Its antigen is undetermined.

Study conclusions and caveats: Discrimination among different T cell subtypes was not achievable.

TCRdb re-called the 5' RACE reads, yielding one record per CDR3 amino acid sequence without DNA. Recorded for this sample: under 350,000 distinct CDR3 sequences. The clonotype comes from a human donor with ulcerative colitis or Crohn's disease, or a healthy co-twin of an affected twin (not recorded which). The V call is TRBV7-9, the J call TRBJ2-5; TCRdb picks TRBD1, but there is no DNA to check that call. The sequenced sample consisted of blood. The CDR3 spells CASSLKTTGITETQYF.